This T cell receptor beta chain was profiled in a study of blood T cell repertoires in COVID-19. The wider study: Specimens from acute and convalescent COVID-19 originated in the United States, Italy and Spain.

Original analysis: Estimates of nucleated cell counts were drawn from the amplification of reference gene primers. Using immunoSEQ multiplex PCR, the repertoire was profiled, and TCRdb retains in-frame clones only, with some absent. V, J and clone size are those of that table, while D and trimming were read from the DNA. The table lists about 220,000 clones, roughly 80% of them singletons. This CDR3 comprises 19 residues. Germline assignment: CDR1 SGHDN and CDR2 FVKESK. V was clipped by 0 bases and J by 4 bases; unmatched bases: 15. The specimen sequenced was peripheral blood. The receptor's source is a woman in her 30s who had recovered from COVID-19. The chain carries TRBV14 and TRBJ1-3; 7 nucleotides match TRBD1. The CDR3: CASSQDRARTGAYGNTIYF. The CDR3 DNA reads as TGTGCCAGCAGCCAAGATCGAGCGCGTACAGGGGCGTACGGAAACACCATATATTTT. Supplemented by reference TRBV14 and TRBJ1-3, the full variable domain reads EAGVTQFPSHSVIEKGQTVTLRCDPISGHDNLYWYRRVMGKEIKFLLHFVKESKQDESGMPNNRFLAERTGGTYSTLKVQPAELEDSGVYFCASSQDRARTGAYGNTIYFGEGSWLTVV.